One sample yielded the 24 T cell receptor beta chains listed below, sequenced in a study of T-cell memory formation after mild COVID-19. TCRdb redid the calling of the 5' RACE reads with MiXCR, one entry per CDR3 protein. The sample yields almost 550,000 distinct CDR3 sequences, around 21% seen once. Sequencing used PBMCs or a T cell subset sorted from them (not recorded which). These receptor sequences come from an adult woman who had mild COVID-19 (a few samples of this study predate the infection). Cell type and time point are not known.

V usage is TRBV12-3 or TRBV12-4 and J usage is TRBJ2-2; TRBD1 might be the D (6 bases). Between the trimmed V and J ends, which lost 4 bases and 6 bases, there was a span of 15 bases. The CDR3 is made up of 15 amino acids. The CDR3 spells CASSSLQGGAGELFF. CDR3 DNA sequence: TGTGCCAGCAGTTCCTTACAGGGTGGGGCCGGGGAGCTGTTTTTT.

The sample holds a few counts of this clonotype. V gene TRBV6-2 or TRBV6-3 combines with J gene TRBJ1-1; D possibly corresponds to TRBD1 (5 bases). Per the germline V gene, CDR1 is MNHEY and CDR2 is SVGEGT. CDR3 size: 15 residues. With 6 bases removed from V and 3 bases from J, the gap between germline ends came to 17 bases. DNA of the CDR3: TGTGCCAGCAGACCAACCGCAGGGTCTGACACTGAAGCTTTCTTT. As protein: CASRPTAGSDTEAFF.

The chain has TRBV5-1 and TRBJ2-5; 7 nucleotides line up with TRBD2. This CDR3 is built from 16 residues. Germline CDR1 SGHRS, CDR2 YFSETQ. Unmatched junction bases numbered 12, after V lost 2 bases and J lost 5 bases. Here the CDR3 reads CASSLNGGGLEETQYF. The CDR3 coding sequence is TGCGCCAGCAGCTTAAATGGGGGTGGACTAGAGGAGACCCAGTACTTC. The full variable domain, in which reference TRBV5-1 and TRBJ2-5 provide the parts outside the CDR3, is KAGVTQTPRYLIKTRGQQVTLSCSPISGHRSVSWYQQTPGQGLQFLFEYFSETQRNKGNFPGRFSGRQFSNSRSEMNVSTLELGDSALYLCASSLNGGGLEETQYFGPGTRLLVL.

CDR3 sequence: CASSLDPVIGDYGYTF. DNA of the CDR3: TGTGCCAGCAGCTTAGACCCTGTAATAGGGGACTATGGCTACACCTTC. The chain combines TRBV7-2 with TRBJ1-2, with a possible D match to TRBD1 (5 bases). Germline V gene data show CDR1 as SGHTA and CDR2 as FQGNSA. The CDR3 extends over 16 amino acids. The germline V and J ends were trimmed by 1 base and 3 bases, with 15 bases remaining between them.

V is TRBV24-1 and J is TRBJ2-3, with TRBD2 matching 7 bases. The junction had 15 bases not matched to a gene; V was cut back by 3 bases and J by 4 bases. Germline V CDR1 and CDR2: KGHDR, SFDVKD. CDR3 length equals 18 residues. The CDR3 sequence is CATSDLPSVTSRPDTQYF. The CDR3 bases are TGTGCCACCAGTGATCTACCCTCCGTGACTAGCCGCCCAGATACGCAGTATTTT.

This clonotype was counted between two and nine times. This chain uses TRBV6-5 with TRBJ2-7; TRBD1 might be the D (7 bases). The CDR3 runs 15 residues. Germline assignment: CDR1 MNHEY and CDR2 SVGAGI. With 1 base removed from V and 2 bases from J, the gap between germline ends came to 12 bases. This CDR3 reads CASSYWRDSTYEQYF. In DNA form, the CDR3 reads TGTGCCAGCAGTTACTGGCGGGACAGTACCTACGAGCAGTACTTC.

The gene calls are TRBV12-3 or TRBV12-4 and TRBJ2-2; D could derive from TRBD1 or TRBD2 (5 bases each). The germline V and J ends were trimmed by 4 bases and 4 bases, with 10 bases remaining between them. The CDR3 length is 14 residues. As DNA, the CDR3 is TGTGCCAGCAGTTCCGGGGCGTTCACCGGGGAGCTGTTTTTT. Its protein product is CASSSGAFTGELFF.

This clonotype was detected only a few times. The chain is built from TRBV30 and TRBJ2-2; D ambiguous. The germline gives CDR1 GTSNPN, CDR2 SVGIG (reference sequence). This CDR3 is 12 amino acids long. V was trimmed by 1 base and J by 6 bases, leaving 6 bases between them. The CDR3 sequence: CAWSGTAGELFF. CDR3 nucleotide sequence: TGTGCCTGGAGTGGGACGGCCGGGGAGCTGTTTTTT.

The table lists this clonotype with many counts. The gene calls are TRBV30 and TRBJ1-5; no clear D gene. This CDR3 has 13 residues. Trimming removed 3 bases at V and 6 bases at J, with 12 bases between. Germline V gene data show CDR1 as GTSNPN and CDR2 as SVGIG (reference sequence). Written as DNA, the CDR3 is TGTGCCTGGAGCAATTCAGTTCTTCAGCCCCAGCATTTT. Protein: CAWSNSVLQPQHF.

This clonotype was counted a single time. This chain uses TRBV2 with TRBJ2-5; no clear D. The length of the CDR3 is 13 residues. Looked up from germline, CDR1 is SNHLY and CDR2 is FYNNEI. Trimming removed 7 bases at V and 4 bases at J, with 13 bases between. CDR3 region: CASTILSRETQYF. The CDR3 DNA reads as TGTGCCAGCACTATCCTCAGTCGAGAGACCCAGTACTTC.

This clonotype occurred a few times. The chain has TRBV29-1 and TRBJ2-1, with a possible D match to TRBD1 (6 bases). V was pared by 5 bases and J by 9 bases, with 14 bases between. The CDR3 totals 12 residues. CDR1 SQVTM and CDR2 ANQGSEA come from the germline V gene. The CDR3 region has the DNA TGCAGCGTTATCCCAGGGGCGGGTGAGCAGTTCTTC. This codes for CSVIPGAGEQFF.

This clonotype came up a few times. Germline is not matched at one junction end, which may reflect a read error. This chain joins TRBV12-3 or TRBV12-4 and TRBJ2-1; D ambiguous. CDR3 length: 14 amino acids. CDR3 DNA sequence: TGTGCCACCCTACCGGTATATTCCTTCAATGAGCAGTTCTTC. Translation: CATLPVYSFNEQFF.

This clonotype was picked up a small number of times. The rearrangement joins TRBV30 to TRBJ2-1, with TRBD1 as a possible D gene (5 bases). CDR3 length: 15 residues. Germline V gene lookup returns CDR1 GTSNPN and CDR2 SVGIG (reference sequence). Trimming shortened V by 2 bases and J by 7 bases, and 18 bases separated the two germline ends. CDR3 amino acids: CAWSLGRALTNEQFF. In DNA, the CDR3 is TGTGCCTGGAGTCTGGGCAGGGCCTTAACGAATGAGCAGTTCTTC. The whole variable domain, filled in from reference TRBV30 and TRBJ2-1, reads SQTIHQWPATLVQPVGSPLSLECTVEGTSNPNLYWYRQAAGRGLQLLFYSVGIGQISSEVPQNLSASRPQDRQFILSSKKLLLSDSGFYLCAWSLGRALTNEQFFGPGTRLTVL.

The rearrangement uses TRBV3-1 and TRBJ2-1; 10 bases align to TRBD2. V shed 0 bases and J 9 bases; nucleotides not matched to a gene: 5. This CDR3 comprises 15 residues. The germline V gene has CDR1 LGHDT and CDR2 YNNKEL (reference sequence). The CDR3 reads CASSQDLAGVGEQFF. In DNA, the CDR3 is TGTGCCAGCAGCCAAGATCTAGCGGGGGTGGGTGAGCAGTTCTTC.

J is TRBJ2-7 and V is TRBV14, with D possibly matching TRBD1 (5 bases). The CDR3 is 13 amino acids. Germline CDR1 SGHDN, CDR2 FVKESK. Trimming cost V 2 bases and J 5 bases, with 10 bases left between them. CDR3: CASSQQGFDEQYF. The CDR3, as DNA: TGTGCCAGCAGCCAACAGGGTTTCGACGAGCAGTACTTC.

The chain joins TRBV12-3 or TRBV12-4 to TRBJ2-7, with 9 bases fitting TRBD1. This CDR3 region has 16 residues. V trimming: 6 bases; J trimming: 0 bases; junction bases outside the gene matches: 9. CDR3: CASSPGTGLSSYEQYF. CDR3 nucleotide sequence: TGTGCCAGCAGCCCCGGGACAGGGCTGAGCTCCTACGAGCAGTACTTC.

J is TRBJ2-1 and V is TRBV6-5; weak D call: TRBD2 (5 bases). This CDR3 region has 15 residues. Germline V gene data show CDR1 as MNHEY and CDR2 as SVGAGI. With 0 bases removed from V and 3 bases from J, the gap between germline ends came to 9 bases. This chain's CDR3 is CASSYSGVVYNEQFF. DNA of the CDR3: TGTGCCAGCAGTTACTCGGGAGTCGTCTACAATGAGCAGTTCTTC.

The table lists this clonotype with a few counts. This rearrangement joins TRBV7-2 to TRBJ1-1; D uncertain. The CDR3 loop spans 14 amino acids. The V end lost 5 bases, the J end lost 1 base, and 11 bases lay between the germline ends. Germline CDR1 is SGHTA and CDR2 is FQGNSA. Here the CDR3 DNA reads TGTGCCAGCAGCCCTCAATCGTCGAACACTGAAGCTTTCTTT. Translated, it gives CASSPQSSNTEAFF.

In its sample, this clonotype was seen many times. This chain uses TRBV7-2 with TRBJ2-2, with D possibly TRBD1 on 5 matching bases. CDR3 length: 16 residues. Germline V CDR1 and CDR2: SGHTA, FQGNSA. Trimming took off 2 bases at V and 10 bases at J, with 20 bases between the two ends. The CDR3 region is CASSLYLTDPDEELFF. The CDR3 bases are TGTGCCAGCAGCTTATATTTGACAGACCCGGATGAGGAGCTGTTTTTT.

The chain carries TRBV3-1 and TRBJ2-7; the match to TRBD1 covers 7 bases. V was clipped by 4 bases and J by 3 bases; unmatched bases: 6. Per germline, CDR1 LGHDT and CDR2 YNNKEL (reference sequence). The CDR3 length is 14 residues. As DNA, the CDR3 is TGTGCCAGCAGCCCTCGGGACAGTTTCTACGAGCAGTACTTC. Translation gives CASSPRDSFYEQYF.

CDR3 nucleotide sequence: TGTGCCAGCAGCTTAGTGGTGGGGACAGATACGCAGTATTTT. It codes for CASSLVVGTDTQYF. The J gene is TRBJ2-3, the V gene TRBV7-2; D remains ambiguous. Germline CDR1 SGHTA, CDR2 FQGNSA. Trimming took off 1 base at V and 3 bases at J, with 8 bases between the two ends. The CDR3 is made up of 14 amino acids.

The chain employs TRBV12-3 or TRBV12-4 and TRBJ2-3, with D unclear. This CDR3 spans 11 amino acids. V lost 5 bases and J lost 7, with 7 bases in between. CDR3 amino acids: CASSLTYTQYF. The CDR3 coding sequence is TGTGCCAGCAGTCTAACCTATACGCAGTATTTT.

J is TRBJ2-1 and V is TRBV5-1; 9 bases line up with TRBD2. The CDR3 is 17 amino acids. CDR1 and CDR2 (germline): SGHRS, YFSETQ. The V and J ends lost 0 bases and 7 bases, in that order; junction bases with no gene match: 11. CDR3 sequence: CASSLGFGSGRGNEQFF. The CDR3 DNA sequence: TGCGCCAGCAGCTTGGGGTTCGGTAGCGGGAGAGGGAATGAGCAGTTCTTC. The whole variable domain, remainder taken from reference TRBV5-1 and TRBJ2-1, is KAGVTQTPRYLIKTRGQQVTLSCSPISGHRSVSWYQQTPGQGLQFLFEYFSETQRNKGNFPGRFSGRQFSNSRSEMNVSTLELGDSALYLCASSLGFGSGRGNEQFFGPGTRLTVL.

This clonotype was counted a few times. The chain employs TRBV18 and TRBJ2-7, with 11 bases fitting TRBD2. Trimming at V came to 3 bases and at J to 2 bases, leaving 3 bases not matched to a gene. The CDR3 loop spans 15 amino acids. The germline V gene has CDR1 KGHSH and CDR2 LQKENI. In DNA, the CDR3 is TGTGCCAGCTCACCTAGCGGGAGGGCCCCCTACGAGCAGTACTTC. Translated, it gives CASSPSGRAPYEQYF.